This TCR beta chain was profiled in a study of shared clonotypes between healthy human individuals. For this clone: The antigen remains unidentified.

CD4+ cells were split into CD45RA+ naive and CD45RA-negative memory subsets. Study results and limitations: Larger richness was generally estimated for naive than memory subsets.

The method was immunoSEQ multiplex PCR; TCRdb's version includes in-frame clones alone and lacks a portion of them. The sample yields over 1.5 million clones, 95% to 99% seen once. Sample: naive CD4+ T cells sorted from blood. The subset denotes: CD45RA+ positively selected. The sequence was collected from a man younger than 40 in good health.

This CDR3 reads CASRRGQDQGDTQYF. DNA for the CDR3: TGCGCCAGCAGGCGTGGCCAGGATCAGGGAGATACGCAGTATTTT. The J gene is TRBJ2-3, the V gene TRBV5-1; perhaps TRBD1 as D (5 bases). CDR3 size: 15 residues. Germline lookup yields CDR1 SGHRS and CDR2 YFSETQ. Trimming took off 5 bases at V and 5 bases at J, with 18 bases between the two ends. The entire variable domain, with the rest obtained from reference TRBV5-1 and TRBJ2-3, is as follows: KAGVTQTPRYLIKTRGQQVTLSCSPISGHRSVSWYQQTPGQGLQFLFEYFSETQRNKGNFPGRFSGRQFSNSRSEMNVSTLELGDSALYLCASRRGQDQGDTQYFGPGTRLTVL.